This TCR beta chain was documented in a study of T cell responses to AZD1222 COVID-19 vaccine (dated by TCRdb to about 2021). For context, the study as a whole: A total of just over 230 trial participants underwent TCR sequencing, of whom approximately 200 had received two doses of AZD1222 and some 25 had received two doses of the MenACWY control vaccine. Trial participants were enrolled by age into subgroups of 18-55, 56-69 and 70-plus years, and roughly 150, 30 and 60 TCR-sequenced participants, respectively, were included in these subgroups.

The CDR3 regions of human TCRbeta chains were analyzed by immunosequencing. The published analysis was carried out like this. TCRs in the repertoires were compared against a reference library of SARS-CoV-2-specific TCRs that had been generated with the MIRA antigen-specificity platform. Breadth meant the fraction of unique TCRs that were SARS-CoV-2-associated, whereas depth meant the fraction of total T cells that were SARS-CoV-2-associated. Using the MIRA data, each spike-specific TCR was mapped to the spike region that the TCR reacts to and placed in a CD4 or CD8 class. Log10-transformed breadth and depth values were compared by one-way ANOVA with Sidak's multiple comparisons tests. The source is immuneACCESS, and TCRdb retained only in-frame sequences with V and J called. Part of the clones is not carried over; for the studies checked, unresolved V genes explain less than half of this, and the remainder is unexplained. V and J calls and clone size are those listed in that table; D and trimming were worked out from the DNA. This sample comprises 75,000 to 85,000 clones, roughly nine tenths of them detected only once. The top ten hold 11% of the sample.

Broad study findings and their caveats: After two AZD1222 doses, both the breadth and the depth of spike-specific TCRs were significantly higher than at day 0 and than in MenACWY recipients. Participants were mostly white British and included more females than males, and it was suggested by the authors that clonal diversity may have been underestimated. Only six AZD1222 recipients were SARS-CoV-2 seropositive at baseline, limiting conclusions about previously exposed vaccinees. Vaccine-associated CD4 TCRs spanned the whole spike protein, with dominant responses in regions 160-218 and 743-854. Because no samples from the day 14 peak response were available, repertoires could be characterized only after the peak T cell response. Reportedly, almost half of the unique spike-specific TCRs recognized epitopes lying outside the regions that are mutated in the B.1.351 and B.1.1.7 variants. In the small 56-69-year group, the increase in depth fell short of significance, most likely because of low power.

The CDR3 covers 15 residues, taking in both the cysteine and the phenylalanine. The DNA shown is the 45-base CDR3, in frame from base 1. Via the germline V gene, CDR1 is KGHSH and CDR2 LQKENI. V lost 0 bases and J lost 4 bases, and the count of bases not matched to a germline gene is 5. As for this clone: Which antigen it targets is not known. No qualities accompany the bases; no much larger clone lies one base away.

The sample's time point, from its label and the paper: about 28 days (+/-7) after the second vaccine dose. Because spike-specific TCR depth and breadth did not differ between the two schedules, AZD1222 recipients who got a second dose at roughly 4 weeks were pooled with those who got a second dose at roughly 12 weeks. Vaccinee samples came from UK trials COV001 and COV002, including a single-blind randomized controlled phase 2/3 trial of AZD1222 (ChAdOx1 nCoV-19) in healthy adults. Trial participant PBMC samples were collected at day 0 and day 28 after the second dose for TCRbeta chain sequencing.

The sample in question was peripheral blood, obtained 28 days after the second AZD1222 dose. The sequence is built from TRBV18 and TRBJ2-7; 8 junctional bases match TRBD1. This clonotype was obtained from an adult who received the AZD1222 COVID-19 vaccine. The encoded CDR3 is CASSPPRQGSYEQYF. The bases are TGTGCCAGCTCACCACCGCGACAGGGGTCATACGAGCAGTACTTC.